The 32 T cell receptor beta chains given below trace back to one sample, sequenced in a study of cytomegalovirus exposure and HLA in healthy donors (dated by TCRdb to 2015 to 2018). The library was prepared using the immunoSEQ multiplex PCR assay. For the multiplex PCR, a mixture combining 60 forward primers for TCR Vbeta segments and 13 reverse primers for TCR Jbeta segments was used. Entries here come from immuneACCESS through TCRdb and include only in-frame sequences with V and J called. Some clones fail to appear in such tables; in the studies checked, an unresolved V gene covers under half of the shortfall, and the cause of the remainder is unknown. The sample table lists fewer than 90,000 clones, under 80% of them with a count of one. The top ten clones comprise around 10% of the sample. The sequencing sample was made of PBMCs. The receptors were gathered from a man younger than 45 in good health and CMV-seropositive.

This clone was counted between two and nine times. The rearrangement uses TRBV6-5 and TRBJ2-2; 8 bases line up with TRBD2. J was trimmed by 4 bases and V by 4 bases; bases with no gene match: 8. The V gene's germline CDR1 is MNHEY and CDR2 SVGAGI. The CDR3 is 16 residues long. CDR3 DNA sequence: TGTGCCAGCAGTTCCGATGCGGGGGGTTTCACCGGGGAGCTGTTTTTT. This gives the protein CASSSDAGGFTGELFF.

The rearrangement joins TRBV7-6 to TRBJ2-1, with TRBD2 identical over 14 bases. V shed 8 bases and J 8 bases; nucleotides not matched to a gene: 8. This CDR3 comprises 15 residues. Germline V gives CDR1 SGHVS, CDR2 FNYEAQ. CDR3 region: CASGRTSGGLYEQFF. CDR3 sequence (DNA): TGTGCCAGCGGTAGGACTAGCGGGGGGTTGTATGAGCAGTTCTTC.

J is TRBJ2-6 and V is TRBV30; D might be TRBD1 (6 bases). Looked up from germline, CDR1 is GTSNPN and CDR2 is SVGIG (reference sequence). The CDR3 runs 17 residues. V lost 1 base and J 4 bases, leaving 17 bases between the germline ends. The CDR3 loop reads CAWSDLNRASGANVLTF. In DNA form, the CDR3 reads TGTGCCTGGAGTGATTTGAACAGGGCTTCAGGGGCCAACGTCCTGACTTTC.

The chain couples TRBV4-1 to TRBJ2-7; 15 bases align to TRBD2. The CDR3 spans 18 residues. Trimming removed 0 bases from V and 3 bases from J; junction bases left unmatched: 6. The germline V gene encodes CDR1 MGHRA and CDR2 YSYEKL. DNA for the CDR3: TGCGCCAGCAGCCAAGAACCCTGGGGACTAGCGGGGGGCTACGAGCAGTACTTC. Its translation: CASSQEPWGLAGGYEQYF.

The chain has TRBV4-3 and TRBJ2-7, with unresolved D. The CDR3 consists of 16 residues. CDR1 and CDR2 from the germline V gene are LGHNA and YSLEER. V gave up 0 bases and J gave up 0 bases, with 12 bases separating them. The CDR3 spells CASSQEAPPSSYEQYF. CDR3 nucleotides: TGCGCCAGCAGCCAAGAAGCGCCTCCGAGCTCCTACGAGCAGTACTTC.

The chain has TRBV2 and TRBJ2-3; 7 bases are shared with TRBD2. The CDR3 has 14 residues. CDR1 is SNHLY, CDR2 FYNNEI, per germline. Losses at the gene ends were 6 bases for V and 1 base for J; bases not matched to a gene: 4. The CDR3 here is CASSGGSGTDTQYF. The CDR3 DNA reads TGTGCCAGCAGCGGGGGGTCTGGCACAGATACGCAGTATTTT.

The rearrangement links TRBV4-2 to TRBJ1-5; 9 bases map to TRBD1. V lost 4 bases to trimming and J lost 3 bases; unmatched junction nucleotides: 4. CDR1 is LGHNA and CDR2 is YNFKEQ in the germline V gene. This CDR3 has 15 residues. In nucleotides, the CDR3 is TGTGCCAGCAGCCGGGGACAGGGAAACAATCAGCCCCAGCATTTT. Protein sequence: CASSRGQGNNQPQHF.

The chain recombines TRBV6-5 with TRBJ2-7, with 7 bases identical to TRBD1. The CDR3 spans 14 residues. Germline CDR1 reads MNHEY; CDR2 reads SVGAGI. V was pared by 4 bases and J by 0 bases, with 3 bases of the junction left unmatched. CDR3 region: CASSFRGSSYEQYF. In DNA, the CDR3 is TGTGCCAGCAGTTTCAGGGGGAGCTCCTACGAGCAGTACTTC.

This rearrangement joins TRBV29-1 to TRBJ2-7; D perhaps matches TRBD1 (5 bases). Germline values: CDR1 SQVTM, CDR2 ANQGSEA. The CDR3 runs 12 residues. Deletions cut 0 bases from V and 12 bases from J, with 15 bases between. As DNA, the CDR3 is TGCAGCGTTGAAGATCAGGCAGGGTCCCGGTACTTC. It encodes CSVEDQAGSRYF.

The chain is built from TRBV7-9 and TRBJ1-2, with TRBD1 identical over 8 bases. J lost 8 bases, V lost 5 bases, and 16 bases had no gene match. Germline-derived CDR1 and CDR2 are SEHNR and FQNEAQ (reference sequence). This CDR3 contains 16 residues. The CDR3 protein is CASSGPGGTGSGGYTF. The CDR3 nucleotides are TGTGCCAGCAGCGGACCAGGGGGGACAGGATCGGGGGGCTACACCTTC.

This chain connects TRBV13 to TRBJ1-1; D may be TRBD1 (5 bases). The V gene's germline CDR1 is PRHDT and CDR2 FYEKMQ (reference sequence). Trimming left V 0 bases short and J 1 base short, with 18 bases between. The CDR3 consists of 18 residues. CDR3 loop: CASSLGRAGAARNTEAFF. The CDR3 coding sequence is TGTGCCAGCAGCTTAGGCCGGGCTGGGGCGGCACGGAACACTGAAGCTTTCTTT.

J is TRBJ1-4 and V is TRBV18; 10 nucleotides align to TRBD1. J lost 7 bases, V lost 3 bases, and 5 bases had no gene match. CDR3 length equals 15 residues. Germline CDR1 and CDR2: KGHSH and LQKENI. Here the CDR3 DNA reads TGTGCCAGCTCACCCCCGGGACAGGGGCCTGAAAAACTGTTTTTT. Residues: CASSPPGQGPEKLFF.

CDR3 amino acids: CASSGPGADTQYF. The CDR3 DNA reads as TGTGCCAGTAGTGGACCAGGGGCAGATACGCAGTATTTT. The chain is built from TRBV19 and TRBJ2-3, with D possibly TRBD1 on 6 matching bases. The CDR3 has 13 residues. Germline CDR1 and CDR2: LNHDA and SQIVND (reference sequence). V dropped 5 bases and J dropped 4 bases, with 10 bases sitting between them. Filled out from reference TRBV19 and TRBJ2-3, the complete variable domain reads DGGITQSPKYLFRKEGQNVTLSCEQNLNHDAMYWYRQDPGQGLRLIYYSQIVNDFQKGDIAEGYSVSREKKESFPLTVTSAQKNPTAFYLCASSGPGADTQYFGPGTRLTVL.

The rearrangement uses TRBV5-1 and TRBJ1-1; D unclear. This CDR3 has 13 residues. The V gene's germline CDR1 is SGHRS and CDR2 YFSETQ. The V end was cut by 4 bases, the J end by 1 base, with 8 bases between. CDR3 sequence reads: CASSEARNTEAFF. CDR3 DNA sequence: TGCGCCAGCAGCGAAGCGCGGAACACTGAAGCTTTCTTT.

The chain links TRBV7-2 to TRBJ2-5, with D perhaps matching TRBD1 (6 bases). Germline loops: CDR1 SGHTA, CDR2 FQGNSA. The length of the CDR3 is 14 residues. V was cut by 4 bases and J by 4 bases, with 13 bases left in between. In DNA, the CDR3 is TGTGCCAGCAGCTCCCAGGGGCAGGGAGAGACCCAGTACTTC. It translates to CASSSQGQGETQYF. Full variable domain (remainder filled in from reference TRBV7-2 and TRBJ2-5): GAGVSQSPSNKVTEKGKDVELRCDPISGHTALYWYRQSLGQGLEFLIYFQGNSAPDKSGLPSDRFSAERTGGSVSTLTIQRTQQEDSAVYLCASSSQGQGETQYFGPGTRLLVL.

In this sample, this clone turned up a few times. This chain links TRBV7-3 with TRBJ1-4; 12 nucleotides match TRBD1. The CDR3 is made up of 15 amino acids. CDR1 SGHTA and CDR2 FQGTGA come from the germline V gene. With V trimmed by 5 bases and J by 7 bases, 5 bases remained unmatched. DNA of the CDR3: TGTGCCAGCAGCCCCGGGACAGGGGGCGGTGAAAAACTGTTTTTT. Translating gives CASSPGTGGGEKLFF. The full variable domain, in which reference TRBV7-3 and TRBJ1-4 provide the parts outside the CDR3, is GAGVSQTPSNKVTEKGKYVELRCDPISGHTALYWYRQSLGQGPEFLIYFQGTGAADDSGLPNDRFFAVRPEGSVSTLKIQRTERGDSAVYLCASSPGTGGGEKLFFGSGTQLSVL.

As DNA, the CDR3 is TGTGCCAGCAGCTTAGGGTTTCAGGGGTCAAAAGCTTTCTTT. This gives the protein CASSLGFQGSKAFF. The rearrangement joins TRBV7-2 to TRBJ1-1; D is possibly TRBD1 (6 bases). Germline CDR1 and CDR2: SGHTA and FQGNSA. The V and J ends lost 1 base and 9 bases respectively, with 15 bases between them. This CDR3 is built from 14 residues.

The chain employs TRBV30 and TRBJ2-1; a possible D gene is TRBD2 (5 bases). The CDR3 loop spans 13 amino acids. In germline, CDR1 is GTSNPN, CDR2 SVGIG (reference sequence). The V and J ends lost 0 bases and 10 bases respectively, with 13 bases between them. The CDR3 DNA sequence: TGTGCCTGGAGTGTACTAGGGATACGGGAGCAGTTCTTC. Translation: CAWSVLGIREQFF.

This clone was counted a few times. The V call is TRBV5-1, the J call TRBJ2-1; no clear D gene. The CDR3 consists of 14 residues. Germline CDR1 SGHRS, CDR2 YFSETQ. The ends were cut back, 0 bases at V and 9 bases at J, with 13 bases in the middle. The CDR3 here is CASSLASVTGEQFF. The CDR3 bases are TGCGCCAGCAGCTTGGCCAGCGTTACGGGTGAGCAGTTCTTC.

The chain joins TRBV6-5 to TRBJ1-1; tentatively, D is TRBD1 (5 bases). Between the trimmed V and J ends, which lost 0 bases and 2 bases, there was a span of 10 bases. This CDR3 region has 15 residues. The V gene's germline CDR1 is MNHEY and CDR2 SVGAGI. The CDR3 sequence: CASSYSGQGNTEAFF. CDR3 DNA sequence: TGTGCCAGCAGTTACTCGGGGCAGGGTAACACTGAAGCTTTCTTT.

The rearrangement joins TRBV7-3 to TRBJ2-7; 10 bases agree with TRBD1. Germline V gives CDR1 SGHTA, CDR2 FQGTGA. The CDR3 runs to 14 residues. The V segment lost 4 bases and the J segment 7 bases; nucleotides outside the gene matches: 7. The CDR3 region is CASSSDRDRGEQYF. Written as DNA, the CDR3 is TGTGCCAGCAGCTCCGACCGGGACAGGGGTGAGCAGTACTTC.

The CDR3 DNA follows: TGTGCCAGCAGCGTAGATTTGAGGGCAGGGGGGTCTTGGGAGCTGTTTTTT. Its protein product is CASSVDLRAGGSWELFF. J is TRBJ2-2 and V is TRBV9; D might be TRBD1 (7 bases). CDR3 length equals 17 residues. V was trimmed by 0 bases and J by 9 bases, leaving 21 bases between them. The V gene's germline CDR1 is SGDLS and CDR2 YYNGEE.

This chain uses TRBV6-5 with TRBJ2-5, with 13 bases that match TRBD2. Per the germline V gene, CDR1 is MNHEY and CDR2 is SVGAGI. The CDR3 length is 14 residues. V trimming: 6 bases; J trimming: 4 bases; junction bases outside the gene matches: 2. The CDR3 sequence: CASRRLAGGETQYF. In nucleotides, the CDR3 is TGTGCCAGCAGGCGACTAGCGGGGGGAGAGACCCAGTACTTC.

This chain connects TRBV27 to TRBJ1-6; possibly TRBD1 for D (5 bases). V gave up 6 bases and J gave up 9 bases, with 18 bases separating them. Germline V gene lookup returns CDR1 MNHEY and CDR2 SMNVEV (reference sequence). This CDR3 is built from 15 residues. The chain's CDR3 is CASSHPGTVGSPLHF. Written as DNA, the CDR3 is TGTGCCAGCAGCCACCCTGGGACTGTAGGTTCACCCCTCCACTTT.

This CDR3 is CASPRGQRSYNEQFF. CDR3 nucleotide sequence: TGCGCCAGCCCCAGGGGGCAAAGGTCCTACAATGAGCAGTTCTTC. The chain carries TRBV10-1 and TRBJ2-1; TRBD1 agrees at 8 bases. Per the germline V gene, CDR1 is WNHNN and CDR2 is SYGVQD (reference sequence). This CDR3 has 15 residues. V was pared by 8 bases and J by 1 base, with 7 bases of the junction left unmatched.

V usage is TRBV6-4 and J usage is TRBJ2-1; 10 bases align to TRBD2. The CDR3 loop spans 14 amino acids. Germline V gives CDR1 MRHNA, CDR2 SNTAGT. V trimming: 6 bases; J trimming: 8 bases; junction bases outside the gene matches: 7. Here the CDR3 DNA reads TGTGCCAGCAGCCAACTAGCGGGGAACGATGAGCAGTTCTTC. Protein sequence: CASSQLAGNDEQFF.

This clone was picked up one time. The chain links TRBV30 to TRBJ2-1; 8 bases are shared with TRBD2. V dropped 2 bases and J dropped 3; count of bases not matched to a gene: 3. CDR3 size: 14 residues. Germline V CDR1 and CDR2: GTSNPN, SVGIG (reference sequence). CDR3 nucleotide sequence: TGTGCCTGGAGTACCGGGGGGGTCTACAATGAGCAGTTCTTC. This gives the protein CAWSTGGVYNEQFF.

The chain has TRBV2 and TRBJ2-1; D remains ambiguous. Germline CDR1 and CDR2: SNHLY and FYNNEI. The CDR3 extends over 11 amino acids. V was shortened by 6 bases and J by 6 bases, with 6 bases between the two germline ends. DNA for the CDR3: TGTGCCAGCAGCCCCTCCAATGAGCAGTTCTTC. Protein: CASSPSNEQFF. The complete variable domain, with remaining parts taken from reference TRBV2 and TRBJ2-1, reads EPEVTQTPSHQVTQMGQEVILRCVPISNHLYFYWYRQILGQKVEFLVSFYNNEISEKSEIFDDQFSVERPDGSNFTLKIRSTKLEDSAMYFCASSPSNEQFFGPGTRLTVL.

This sequence joins TRBV6-6 and TRBJ2-5, with D possibly matching TRBD1 (6 bases). The last part of the DNA fits TRBJ2-7 better; the J call may be wrong. This CDR3 is built from 15 residues. Germline CDR1 and CDR2: MNHNY and SVGAGI (reference sequence). CDR3 sequence: CASLESLGTSDEQYF. Here the CDR3 DNA reads TGTGCCAGCTTGGAGTCGTTGGGGACATCGGACGAGCAGTACTTC.

The chain uses TRBV6-1 and TRBJ1-5; 7 bases match TRBD1. CDR1 MNHNS and CDR2 SASEGT come from the germline V gene. The CDR3 loop spans 12 amino acids. J lost 4 bases, V lost 8 bases, and 2 bases had no gene match. In DNA form, the CDR3 reads TGTGCCAGCGGGACAGAGAATCAGCCCCAGCATTTT. Amino acids: CASGTENQPQHF.

This clone has just one count. The rearrangement links TRBV5-3 to TRBJ1-2; D is unresolved. TRBV5-3 counts as an open reading frame of uncertain function. Trimming cost V 7 bases and J 4 bases, with 11 bases left between them. The CDR3 consists of 12 residues. Here the CDR3 reads CARPEQSYGYTF. The CDR3 coding sequence is TGTGCCAGACCCGAACAGTCCTATGGCTACACCTTC.

The chain has TRBV5-1 and TRBJ2-3; 8 bases match TRBD2. There are 15 residues in the CDR3. The ends lost 4 bases at V and 6 bases at J; junction bases unmatched: 10. From germline, CDR1 is SGHRS and CDR2 YFSETQ. CDR3 nucleotides: TGCGCCAGCAGCGCAAGCGGGGGCCCCTGGGATACGCAGTATTTT. Amino acids: CASSASGGPWDTQYF.